This T cell receptor beta chain emerged from a study of T-cell reconstitution after alpha-beta-depleted transplantation in children. TCRbeta library construction was performed incorporating unique molecular identifiers. Each CDR3 protein is one row after TCRdb ran MiXCR on the PCR reads. The table has about 580,000 distinct CDR3 sequences, over 25% seen once. The CDR3 is 15 residues long. Germline CDR1 ENHRY, CDR2 SYGVKD. Unmatched junction bases numbered 5, after V lost 3 bases and J lost 4 bases. The V and J genes are TRBV10-3 and TRBJ2-7, with 11 bases lining up with TRBD2. The sample was PBMCs, taken before TCRalphabeta/CD19-depleted stem cell transplant. The sequence was collected from a boy under two years old with Wiskott-Aldrich syndrome, due to receive a stem cell transplant. CDR3 loop: CAISDRGLAEYEQYF. DNA for the CDR3: TGTGCCATCAGTGATAGGGGACTAGCGGAATACGAGCAGTACTTC.